Below, 32 T cell receptor beta chains from the same sample are listed, as sequenced in a study of cytomegalovirus exposure and HLA in healthy donors. The study ran its PCR with 60 Vbeta and 13 Jbeta primers. Some clones are missing from TCRdb's copy, which holds only in-frame ones; the method was immunoSEQ multiplex PCR. In the table there are under 200,000 clones, roughly 13% of which are singletons. The material sequenced was PBMCs. These TCRs come from a man over 45 in good health and CMV-seropositive.

The V gene is TRBV10-1, the J gene TRBJ2-5; D is perhaps TRBD2 (5 bases). Looked up from germline, CDR1 is WNHNN and CDR2 is SYGVQD (reference sequence). V shed 7 bases and J shed 2 bases, with 17 bases lying between them. The CDR3 runs to 15 residues. The CDR3 sequence: CASISPAPGQETQYF. CDR3 in DNA: TGCGCCAGCATTAGTCCTGCTCCGGGGCAAGAGACCCAGTACTTC.

This clone turned up a few times. CDR3: CASSPSPRQGPYQETQYF. The CDR3 DNA is TGTGCCAGCAGCCCCTCCCCGAGGCAGGGGCCCTACCAAGAGACCCAGTACTTC. The gene calls are TRBV12-1 and TRBJ2-5; TRBD1 is taken as the D call from the table, unchecked against the DNA. TRBV12-1 is flagged as a pseudogene. The CDR3 has 18 residues.

V usage is TRBV2 and J usage is TRBJ1-1, with 8 bases fitting TRBD1. The CDR3 totals 13 residues. J lost 5 bases, V lost 9 bases, and 8 bases had no gene match. In germline, CDR1 is SNHLY, CDR2 FYNNEI. The DNA of the CDR3 is TGTGCCAGGACGGACAGGGATGGGACTGAAGCTTTCTTT. It is translated as CARTDRDGTEAFF.

A few counts support this clone. The chain combines TRBV5-1 with TRBJ2-1; tentative D call: TRBD2 (6 bases). The germline V gene has CDR1 SGHRS and CDR2 YFSETQ. V was trimmed by 3 bases and J by 0 bases, leaving 7 bases between them. The CDR3 covers 14 residues. This CDR3 reads CASSSGLSYNEQFF. Written as DNA, the CDR3 is TGCGCCAGCAGCTCGGGACTCTCCTACAATGAGCAGTTCTTC.

A few counts support this clone. The chain recombines TRBV11-2 with TRBJ1-4; D unresolved. The V and J ends lost 5 bases and 7 bases respectively, with 11 bases between them. The germline gives CDR1 SGHAT, CDR2 FQNNGV. CDR3 size: 13 residues. CDR3: CASSTRAGEKLFF. The CDR3, as DNA: TGTGCCAGCAGCACCCGCGCGGGTGAAAAACTGTTTTTT. Filled out from reference TRBV11-2 and TRBJ1-4, the complete variable domain reads EAGVAQSPRYKIIEKRQSVAFWCNPISGHATLYWYQQILGQGPKLLIQFQNNGVVDDSQLPKDRFSAERLKGVDSTLKIQPAKLEDSAVYLCASSTRAGEKLFFGSGTQLSVL.

The gene calls are TRBV30 and TRBJ2-1; 11 nucleotides align to TRBD2. With V trimmed by 5 bases and J by 4 bases, 1 base remained unmatched. Germline V lookup: CDR1 GTSNPN, CDR2 SVGIG (reference sequence). This CDR3 region has 13 residues. The CDR3, as DNA: TGTGCCTGGGCTAGCGGGGGGTACAATGAGCAGTTCTTC. Protein: CAWASGGYNEQFF. Filled out from reference TRBV30 and TRBJ2-1, the complete variable domain reads SQTIHQWPATLVQPVGSPLSLECTVEGTSNPNLYWYRQAAGRGLQLLFYSVGIGQISSEVPQNLSASRPQDRQFILSSKKLLLSDSGFYLCAWASGGYNEQFFGPGTRLTVL.

This clone was recorded a few times. This chain joins TRBV7-2 and TRBJ1-5, with D unclear. V gave up 0 bases and J gave up 3 bases, with 12 bases separating them. The CDR3 runs to 16 residues. Germline lookup yields CDR1 SGHTA and CDR2 FQGNSA. CDR3 bases: TGTGCCAGCAGCTTAGCAGGAACGAGGAACAATCAGCCCCAGCATTTT. Translated: CASSLAGTRNNQPQHF.

This sequence joins TRBV6-1 and TRBJ1-4; 9 bases map to TRBD1. CDR1 is MNHNS, CDR2 SASEGT, per germline. Unmatched junction bases numbered 6, after V lost 3 bases and J lost 10 bases. The CDR3 has 14 amino acids. This CDR3 is CASSEGQGIGKLFF. DNA of the CDR3: TGTGCCAGCAGTGAGGGACAGGGTATTGGAAAACTGTTTTTT.

This clone was picked up a small number of times. The rearrangement joins TRBV7-9 to TRBJ1-1; tentative D call: TRBD1 (5 bases). The CDR3 spans 13 residues. Trimming removed 4 bases from V and 7 bases from J, with 13 bases in between. Germline CDR1 is SEHNR and CDR2 is FQNEAQ (reference sequence). For the CDR3, the DNA is TGTGCCAGCAGCTCCCTCGGGGGTGGTGAAGCTTTCTTT. It codes for CASSSLGGGEAFF.

The table lists this clone with a few counts. The chain combines TRBV4-3 with TRBJ2-3; 9 bases align to TRBD1. The CDR3 loop spans 15 amino acids. From germline, CDR1 is LGHNA and CDR2 YSLEER. V shed 1 base and J 1 base; nucleotides not matched to a gene: 0. The CDR3 DNA is TGCGCCAGCAGCCAAGGGACAGGGGGCACAGATACGCAGTATTTT. This gives the protein CASSQGTGGTDTQYF.

A word on this clone: One end of the junction varies from germline; a read error may be responsible. V usage is TRBV5-1 and J usage is TRBJ2-5; D is uncertain. CDR1 and CDR2 from the germline V gene are SGHRS and YFSETQ. The length of the CDR3 is 14 residues. The CDR3 is CASSPRSYQEAQYF. The CDR3 DNA sequence: TGCGCCAGCAGCCCCCGATCGTACCAAGAGGCCCAGTACTTC.

This clone turned up a few times. The junction does not match germline at one end; this may be a read error. This chain joins TRBV4-3 and TRBJ2-1, with 9 nucleotides matching TRBD2. The CDR3 extends over 15 amino acids. Germline V gene lookup returns CDR1 LGHNA and CDR2 YSLEER. This CDR3 is CASSQASGAYNGQFF. As DNA, the CDR3 is TGCGCCAGCAGCCAAGCTAGCGGGGCATACAATGGGCAGTTCTTC.

This clone came up a few times. This chain uses TRBV9 with TRBJ1-2; TRBD1 agrees at 8 bases. Trimming took 0 bases from V and 5 from J; bases not matched to a gene: 6. The germline gives CDR1 SGDLS, CDR2 YYNGEE. The CDR3 length is 15 residues. CDR3 in amino acids: CASSVATGERYGYTF. The CDR3 bases are TGTGCCAGCAGCGTAGCGACAGGGGAAAGATATGGCTACACCTTC.

Of note for this clone: One end of the junction is discordant with germline, which a read error may explain. V is TRBV4-3 and J is TRBJ2-5; D might be TRBD1 (6 bases). Germline V CDR1 and CDR2: LGHNA, YSLEER. The CDR3 covers 12 residues. The CDR3 loop is CASSQGGGAQHF. For the CDR3, the DNA is TGCGCCAGCAGCCAAGGAGGGGGTGCTCAGCACTTC.

This clone has more than one count but fewer than ten. V gene TRBV29-1 combines with J gene TRBJ1-2; 7 bases line up with TRBD1. The CDR3 consists of 17 residues. V was pared by 2 bases and J by 4 bases, with 16 bases of the junction left unmatched. Germline V lookup: CDR1 SQVTM, CDR2 ANQGSEA. The CDR3 reads CSVEPWQGVWTPYGYTF. The DNA of the CDR3 is TGCAGCGTTGAACCGTGGCAGGGGGTTTGGACCCCCTATGGCTACACCTTC.

This clone was detected only a few times. The chain has TRBV27 and TRBJ1-5; 7 bases match TRBD1. J was trimmed by 6 bases and V by 5 bases; bases with no gene match: 10. This CDR3 region has 15 residues. CDR1 and CDR2 (germline): MNHEY, SMNVEV (reference sequence). In DNA form, the CDR3 reads TGTGCCAGCAGTCCGAAAACGACAGGGACTCAGCCCCAGCATTTT. Its translation is CASSPKTTGTQPQHF.

This rearrangement joins TRBV6-5 to TRBJ2-1, with D unclear. CDR1 MNHEY and CDR2 SVGAGI come from the germline V gene. The CDR3 totals 14 residues. Trimming stripped 2 bases from V and 6 bases from J, with 11 bases between. This CDR3 is CASSYHLTSNEQFF. Written as DNA, the CDR3 is TGTGCCAGCAGTTACCACCTTACAAGCAATGAGCAGTTCTTC.

Written as DNA, the CDR3 is TGTGCCAGCAGACAGGGGGCGCAATCCGAGCAGTACTTC. Protein sequence: CASRQGAQSEQYF. J is TRBJ2-7 and V is TRBV6-5; 9 bases are shared with TRBD1. The CDR3 contains 13 residues. J was trimmed by 6 bases and V by 6 bases; bases with no gene match: 6. The germline V gene has CDR1 MNHEY and CDR2 SVGAGI.

The chain recombines TRBV5-1 with TRBJ2-7; D is possibly TRBD2 (6 bases). There are 15 residues in the CDR3. The ends were cut back, 4 bases at V and 6 bases at J, with 20 bases in the middle. Germline CDR1 is SGHRS and CDR2 is YFSETQ. As DNA, the CDR3 is TGCGCCAGCAGCCCGGGTGTTGGGGAGGCCTCCGAGCAGTACTTC. Translated: CASSPGVGEASEQYF.

A few counts support this clone. The V gene is TRBV25-1, the J gene TRBJ1-2; 7 positions match TRBD1. V trimming: 2 bases; J trimming: 8 bases; junction bases outside the gene matches: 8. CDR3 size: 14 residues. Germline V gives CDR1 MGHDK, CDR2 SYGVNS. CDR3 region: CASSEPTGVWGYTF. The CDR3 DNA reads TGTGCCAGCAGTGAACCTACAGGGGTTTGGGGCTACACCTTC.

The table lists this clone with a few counts. CDR3 nucleotides: TGCGCCAGCAGCAATACCTGGGCCGGGGGGACTAACACCGGGGAGCTGTTTTTT. Encoded protein: CASSNTWAGGTNTGELFF. This chain joins TRBV5-1 and TRBJ2-2; 7 bases are shared with TRBD2. Trimming at V came to 4 bases and at J to 2 bases, leaving 14 bases not matched to a gene. The CDR3 sequence is 18 residues long. The germline V gene encodes CDR1 SGHRS and CDR2 YFSETQ.

The table lists this clone with a few counts. This sequence joins TRBV5-1 and TRBJ1-2; a possible D gene is TRBD1 (6 bases). V was shortened by 1 base and J by 7 bases, with 23 bases between the two germline ends. Germline V gene sequence: CDR1 SGHRS, CDR2 YFSETQ. The CDR3 covers 17 residues. This CDR3 is CASSLLGVDSPRGGYTF. CDR3 DNA sequence: TGCGCCAGCAGCTTGTTGGGAGTGGACAGCCCCAGGGGTGGCTACACCTTC.

V gene TRBV4-3 combines with J gene TRBJ2-5; 9 bases are shared with TRBD2. V shed 1 base, J shed 2 bases, and the junction held 2 bases outside the gene matches. The germline CDR1 and CDR2 sequences are LGHNA and YSLEER. The CDR3 has 15 residues. The CDR3 loop is CASSQGSGGQETQYF. CDR3 sequence (DNA): TGCGCCAGCAGCCAAGGGAGCGGGGGGCAAGAGACCCAGTACTTC.

This clone was recorded a few times. V usage is TRBV11-3 and J usage is TRBJ2-5; D gene ambiguous. This CDR3 comprises 11 residues. The germline CDR1 and CDR2 sequences are SGHNT and YENEEA. With 5 bases removed from V and 6 bases from J, the gap between germline ends came to 7 bases. CDR3 sequence (DNA): TGTGCCAGCAGCAGCCGTCAGACCCAGTACTTC. Translated, it gives CASSSRQTQYF.

The chain employs TRBV7-3 and TRBJ2-2; maybe TRBD1 (6 bases). The CDR3 runs 13 residues. Deletions cut 1 base from V and 8 bases from J, with 8 bases between. The germline gives CDR1 SGHTA, CDR2 FQGTGA. CDR3 in DNA: TGTGCCAGCAGCTTAATGGGGACAGGGGAGCTGTTTTTT. It encodes CASSLMGTGELFF.

This clone occurred a few times. The V and J genes are TRBV28 and TRBJ1-2; TRBD1 matches 9 bases. Trimming at V came to 5 bases and at J to 5 bases, leaving 6 bases not matched to a gene. The CDR3 runs 14 residues. Looked up from germline, CDR1 is MDHEN and CDR2 is SYDVKM. The CDR3 coding sequence is TGTGCCAGCAGTCCGACAGGGGGGGGGTATGGCTACACCTTC. Amino acids: CASSPTGGGYGYTF.

This chain links TRBV28 with TRBJ1-1, with 10 bases that match TRBD1. Per the germline V gene, CDR1 is MDHEN and CDR2 is SYDVKM. This CDR3 comprises 14 residues. J lost 4 bases, V lost 6 bases, and 5 bases had no gene match. CDR3 amino acids: CASSRGQGTTEAFF. CDR3 nucleotides: TGTGCCAGCAGCCGGGGACAGGGGACCACTGAAGCTTTCTTT.

This clone was seen a few times. The chain has TRBV10-3 and TRBJ1-3; 9 bases fit TRBD1. Germline CDR1 is ENHRY and CDR2 is SYGVKD. The J segment lost 4 bases and the V segment lost 7 bases, leaving 2 bases of the junction unmatched. The length of the CDR3 is 13 residues. The CDR3 DNA reads TGTGCCATCAACACAGGGGGCGGAAACACCATATATTTT. Translation gives CAINTGGGNTIYF.

This clone occurred a few times. V is TRBV28 and J is TRBJ1-1, with D possibly matching TRBD1 (6 bases). The germline gives CDR1 MDHEN, CDR2 SYDVKM. This CDR3 is built from 13 residues. V gave up 10 bases and J gave up 4 bases, with 16 bases separating them. The CDR3 region is CATAPGHLTEAFF. In DNA, the CDR3 is TGTGCCACCGCGCCGGGACACCTCACTGAAGCTTTCTTT. Using reference TRBV28 and TRBJ1-1 for the parts outside the CDR3, the full variable domain is DVKVTQSSRYLVKRTGEKVFLECVQDMDHENMFWYRQDPGLGLRLIYFSYDVKMKEKGDIPEGYSVSREKKERFSLILESASTNQTSMYLCATAPGHLTEAFFGQGTRLTVV.

The chain has TRBV6-1 and TRBJ1-3, with D unclear. Trimming left V 6 bases short and J 3 bases short, with 15 bases between. There are 15 residues in the CDR3. Per germline, CDR1 MNHNS and CDR2 SASEGT. The CDR3 DNA is TGTGCCAGCAGGGAGGGAGGCCCCGGTGGAAACACCATATATTTT. This gives the protein CASREGGPGGNTIYF.

This clone has just a few counts. This chain uses TRBV6-1 with TRBJ2-7; TRBD1 aligns across 10 bases. The V segment lost 5 bases and the J segment 4 bases; nucleotides outside the gene matches: 5. Germline CDR1 is MNHNS and CDR2 is SASEGT. The CDR3 is 14 residues long. CDR3 DNA sequence: TGTGCCAGCAGTACCCCGGGACAGGGGTACGAGCAGTACGTC. Amino acid sequence: CASSTPGQGYEQYV.

This clone appeared a few times. The rearrangement joins TRBV5-6 to TRBJ2-7, with 8 bases lining up with TRBD2. Looked up from germline, CDR1 is SGHDT and CDR2 is YYEEEE. V shed 5 bases, J shed 1 base, and the junction held 11 bases outside the gene matches. This CDR3 region has 16 residues. The CDR3 region has the DNA TGTGCCAGCAGGCCCCAGGCTGCGGGGGGTTCCTACGAGCAGTACTTC. It translates to CASRPQAAGGSYEQYF.